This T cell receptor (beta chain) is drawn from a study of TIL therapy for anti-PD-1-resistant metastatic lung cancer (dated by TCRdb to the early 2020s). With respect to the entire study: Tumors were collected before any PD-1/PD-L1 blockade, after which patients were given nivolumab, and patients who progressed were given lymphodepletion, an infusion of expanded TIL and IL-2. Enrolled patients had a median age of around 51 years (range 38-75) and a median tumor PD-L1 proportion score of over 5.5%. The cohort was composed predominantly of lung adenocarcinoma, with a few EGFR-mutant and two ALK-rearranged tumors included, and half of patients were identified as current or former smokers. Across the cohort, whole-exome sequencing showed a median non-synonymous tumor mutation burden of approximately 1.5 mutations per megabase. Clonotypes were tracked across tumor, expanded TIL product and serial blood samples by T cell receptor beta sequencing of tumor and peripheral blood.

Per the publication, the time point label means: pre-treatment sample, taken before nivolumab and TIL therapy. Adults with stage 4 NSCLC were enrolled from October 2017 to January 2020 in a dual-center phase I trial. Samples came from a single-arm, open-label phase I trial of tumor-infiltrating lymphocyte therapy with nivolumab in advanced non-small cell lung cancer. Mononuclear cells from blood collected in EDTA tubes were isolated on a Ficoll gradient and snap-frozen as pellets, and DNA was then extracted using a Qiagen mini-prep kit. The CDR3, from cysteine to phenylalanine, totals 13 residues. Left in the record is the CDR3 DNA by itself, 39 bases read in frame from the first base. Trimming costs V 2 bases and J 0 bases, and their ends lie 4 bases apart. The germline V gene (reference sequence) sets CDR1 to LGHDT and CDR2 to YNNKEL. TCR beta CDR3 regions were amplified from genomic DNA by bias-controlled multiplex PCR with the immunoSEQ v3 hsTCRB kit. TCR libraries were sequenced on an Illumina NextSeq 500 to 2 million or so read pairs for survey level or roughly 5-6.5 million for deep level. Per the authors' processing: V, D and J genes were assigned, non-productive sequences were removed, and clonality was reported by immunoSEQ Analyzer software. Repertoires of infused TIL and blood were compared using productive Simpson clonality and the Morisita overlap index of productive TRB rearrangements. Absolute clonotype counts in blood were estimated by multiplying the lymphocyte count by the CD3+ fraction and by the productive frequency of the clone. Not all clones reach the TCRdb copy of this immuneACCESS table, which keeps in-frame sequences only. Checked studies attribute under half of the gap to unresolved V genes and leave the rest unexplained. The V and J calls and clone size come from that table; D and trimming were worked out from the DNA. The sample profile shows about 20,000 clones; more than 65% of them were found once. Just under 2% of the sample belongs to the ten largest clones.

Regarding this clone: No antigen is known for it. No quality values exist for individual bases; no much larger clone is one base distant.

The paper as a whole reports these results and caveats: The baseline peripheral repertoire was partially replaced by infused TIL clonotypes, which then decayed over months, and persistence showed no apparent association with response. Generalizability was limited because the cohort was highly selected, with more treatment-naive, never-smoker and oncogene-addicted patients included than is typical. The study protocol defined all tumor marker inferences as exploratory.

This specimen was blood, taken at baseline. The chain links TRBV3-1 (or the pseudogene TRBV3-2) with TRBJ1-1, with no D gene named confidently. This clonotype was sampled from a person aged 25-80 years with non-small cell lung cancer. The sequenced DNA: TGTGCCAGCAGCCAACTTTTGAACACTGAAGCTTTCTTT. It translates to CASSQLLNTEAFF.